Listed below are T cell receptor beta chains from one sample, sequenced in a study of control samples from healthy donors and cancer patients. Using immunoSEQ multiplex PCR, the repertoire was profiled, and TCRdb retains in-frame clones only, with some absent. This table has approximately 70,000 clones, more than 80% appearing once. Sequencing input: blood. The receptor source for this set is a man between 60 and 75 years old in good health. CDR3s include the opening cysteine and the closing phenylalanine or tryptophan. Each record gives: V gene, D gene, J gene, clone size, CDR3 protein, CDR3 DNA. The D gene is left open where the match is weak. Clone size appears in some rows only: once, few, many, or a class for an expanded clone.

>TRBV27|.|TRBJ2-5|.
CASGQPETQYF
TGTGCCAGCGGGCAGCCGGAGACCCAGTACTTC
>TRBV7-6|.|TRBJ2-2|.
CASSPLSGRGTGELFF
TGTGCCAGCAGCCCCTTATCCGGGAGAGGGACCGGGGAGCTGTTTTTT
>TRBV7-3|.|TRBJ2-3|.
CASSSSTDTQYF
TGTGCCAGCAGCTCAAGCACAGATACGCAGTATTTT
>TRBV7-2|.|TRBJ1-2|.
CASNSNLGYNGYTF
TGTGCCAGCAACTCCAATCTTGGGTACAATGGCTACACCTTC
>TRBV7-7|TRBD1|TRBJ2-1|.
CASSLNGWDSRNEQFF
TGTGCCAGCAGCCTCAATGGGTGGGACAGCAGGAATGAGCAGTTCTTC
>TRBV2|.|TRBJ1-2|.
CASSEHTDTNGYTF
TGTGCCAGCAGCGAACACACAGACACTAATGGCTACACCTTC
>TRBV3-1/TRBV3-2|TRBD1|TRBJ2-6|.
CASSSGTGNSGANVLTF
TGTGCCAGCAGCTCCGGGACAGGGAACTCTGGGGCCAACGTCCTGACTTTC
>TRBV5-1|.|TRBJ1-1|.
CASSLSVSMNTEAFF
TGCGCCAGCAGCTTGTCGGTTAGTATGAACACTGAAGCTTTCTTT
>TRBV9|TRBD1|TRBJ2-1|.
CASNPLTGGSYNEQFF
TGTGCCAGCAACCCTTTGACAGGGGGCTCCTACAATGAGCAGTTCTTC
>TRBV10-3|TRBD1|TRBJ2-3|.
CAISESGTGGARGDTQYF
TGTGCCATCAGTGAGTCCGGGACAGGGGGCGCGAGGGGAGATACGCAGTATTTT
>TRBV9|TRBD1|TRBJ2-7|.
CASSRRDREGEQYF
TGTGCCAGCAGCAGACGGGACAGGGAAGGAGAGCAGTACTTC
>TRBV6-5|TRBD1|TRBJ2-7|few
CASRTQGMSSYEQYF
TGTGCCAGCAGAACACAGGGGATGAGCTCCTACGAGCAGTACTTC
>TRBV14|.|TRBJ2-5|.
CASSQDRGAQYF
TGTGCCAGCAGCCAAGACCGAGGGGCCCAGTACTTC
>TRBV5-1|.|TRBJ1-1|few
CASSLVGPMNTEAFF
TGCGCCAGCAGCTTGGTCGGTCCCATGAACACTGAAGCTTTCTTT
>TRBV18|TRBD1|TRBJ2-1|.
CASSPSGQRPYNEQFF
TGTGCCAGCTCACCTTCGGGACAGAGACCCTACAATGAGCAGTTCTTC
>TRBV3-1/TRBV3-2|.|TRBJ2-6|.
CASSQRGGQGSGANVLTF
TGTGCCAGCAGCCAGCGCGGGGGCCAAGGTTCTGGGGCCAACGTCCTGACTTTC
>TRBV15|TRBD2|TRBJ2-1|.
CATSMGTSGIGQFF
TGTGCCACCAGCATGGGGACTAGCGGGATAGGGCAGTTCTTC
>TRBV28|.|TRBJ1-5|.
CASSLLTSGEPQHF
TGTGCCAGCAGTTTATTGACCTCCGGGGAGCCCCAGCATTTT
>TRBV28|.|TRBJ1-5|.
CASSLSGTPNQPQHF
TGTGCCAGCAGTTTGTCCGGGACACCCAATCAGCCCCAGCATTTT
>TRBV28|.|TRBJ1-6|.
CASRLTGRNSPLHF
TGTGCCAGCAGACTGACCGGTAGAAATTCACCCCTCCACTTT
>TRBV2|TRBD1|TRBJ2-7|.
CASKRRTGDLSYEQYF
TGTGCCAGCAAGCGACGGACAGGGGACCTCTCCTACGAGCAGTACTTC
>TRBV24-1|.|TRBJ2-3|.
CATSDGGRTEFTDTQYF
TGTGCCACCAGTGATGGGGGAAGGACAGAATTCACAGATACGCAGTATTTT
>TRBV18|.|TRBJ2-7|.
CASSSRADEQYF
TGTGCCAGCTCGTCTCGGGCGGATGAGCAGTACTTC
>TRBV6-5|.|TRBJ2-7|.
CASSLNREYEQYF
TGTGCCAGCAGTTTAAACAGGGAGTACGAGCAGTACTTC
>TRBV5-1|TRBD2|TRBJ2-1|.
CASRKAGDNEQFF
TGCGCCAGCAGAAAAGCGGGAGACAATGAGCAGTTCTTC
>TRBV4-3|.|TRBJ1-6|.
CASSQDLPRGAQNSPLHF
TGCGCCAGCAGCCAAGATCTCCCTAGGGGGGCCCAGAATTCACCCCTCCACTTT
>TRBV7-2|.|TRBJ1-2|.
CASSWRQHGYTF
TGTGCCAGCAGCTGGAGACAGCATGGCTACACCTTC
>TRBV7-3|TRBD1|TRBJ1-1|.
CASSSGGSSEAFF
TGTGCCAGCAGTTCAGGGGGCTCGTCTGAAGCTTTCTTT
>TRBV7-2|TRBD2|TRBJ2-7|.
CASSSSAGGSYEQYF
TGTGCCAGCAGCTCCTCGGCGGGAGGGTCTTACGAGCAGTACTTC